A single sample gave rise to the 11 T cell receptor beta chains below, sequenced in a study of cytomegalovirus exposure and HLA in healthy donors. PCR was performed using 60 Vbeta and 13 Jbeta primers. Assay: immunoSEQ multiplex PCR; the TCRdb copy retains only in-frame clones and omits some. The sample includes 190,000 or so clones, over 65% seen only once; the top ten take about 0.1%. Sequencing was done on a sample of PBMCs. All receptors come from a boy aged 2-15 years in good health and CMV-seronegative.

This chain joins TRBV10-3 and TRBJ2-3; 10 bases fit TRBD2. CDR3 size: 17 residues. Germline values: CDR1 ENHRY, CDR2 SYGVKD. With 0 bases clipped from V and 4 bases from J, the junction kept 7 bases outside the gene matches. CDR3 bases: TGTGCCATCAGTGAGTCGGGGACTAGCGAGGGTTCAGATACGCAGTATTTT. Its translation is CAISESGTSEGSDTQYF.

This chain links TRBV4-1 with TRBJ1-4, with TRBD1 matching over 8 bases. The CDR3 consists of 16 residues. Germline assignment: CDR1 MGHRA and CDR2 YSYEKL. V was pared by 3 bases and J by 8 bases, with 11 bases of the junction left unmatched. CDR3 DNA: TGCGCCAGCAGCCATCGCTTAGACAGGGGACGGGAAAAACTGTTTTTT. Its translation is CASSHRLDRGREKLFF.

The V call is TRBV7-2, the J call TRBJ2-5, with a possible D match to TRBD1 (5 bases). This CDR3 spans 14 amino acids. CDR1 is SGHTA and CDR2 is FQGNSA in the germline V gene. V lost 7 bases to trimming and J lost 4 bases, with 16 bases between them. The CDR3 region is CASIPQGSPETQYF. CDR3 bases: TGTGCCAGCATTCCTCAGGGCTCTCCAGAGACCCAGTACTTC.

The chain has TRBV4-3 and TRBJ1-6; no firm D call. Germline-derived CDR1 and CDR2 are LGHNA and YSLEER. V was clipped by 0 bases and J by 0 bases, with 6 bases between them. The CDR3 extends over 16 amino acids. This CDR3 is CASSQDPSSYNSPLHF. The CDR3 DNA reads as TGCGCCAGCAGCCAAGACCCGAGCTCCTATAATTCACCCCTCCACTTT.

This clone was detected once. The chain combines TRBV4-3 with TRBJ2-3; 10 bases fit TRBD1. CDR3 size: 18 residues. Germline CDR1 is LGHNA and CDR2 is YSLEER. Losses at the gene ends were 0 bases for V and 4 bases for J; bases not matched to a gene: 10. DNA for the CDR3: TGCGCCAGCAGCCAAGACCTTATGACAGGGGGCCCCCCAGATACGCAGTATTTT. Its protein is CASSQDLMTGGPPDTQYF.

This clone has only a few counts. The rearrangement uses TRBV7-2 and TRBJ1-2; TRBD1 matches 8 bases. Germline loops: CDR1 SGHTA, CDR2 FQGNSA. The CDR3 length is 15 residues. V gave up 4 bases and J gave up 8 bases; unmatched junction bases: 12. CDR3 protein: CASSWIGQGIYGYTF. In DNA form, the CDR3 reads TGTGCCAGCAGCTGGATTGGACAGGGCATTTACGGCTACACCTTC.

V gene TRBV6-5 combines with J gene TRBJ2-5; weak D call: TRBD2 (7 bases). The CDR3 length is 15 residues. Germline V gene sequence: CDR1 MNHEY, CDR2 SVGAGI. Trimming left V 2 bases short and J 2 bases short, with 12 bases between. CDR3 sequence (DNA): TGTGCCAGCAGTTACGGGGGGGCAGGACAAGAGACCCAGTACTTC. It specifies CASSYGGAGQETQYF.

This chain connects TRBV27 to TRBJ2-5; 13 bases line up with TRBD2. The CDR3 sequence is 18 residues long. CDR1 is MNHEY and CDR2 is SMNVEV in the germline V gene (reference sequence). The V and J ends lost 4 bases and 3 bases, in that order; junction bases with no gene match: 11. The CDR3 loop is CASSSRLAGGLFKETQYF. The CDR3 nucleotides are TGTGCCAGCAGTTCACGACTAGCGGGGGGTCTTTTTAAAGAGACCCAGTACTTC.

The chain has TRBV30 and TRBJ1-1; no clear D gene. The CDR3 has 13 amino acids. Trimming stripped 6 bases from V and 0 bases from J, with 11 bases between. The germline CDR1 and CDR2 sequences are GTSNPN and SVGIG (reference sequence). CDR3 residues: CACFWAMNTEAFF. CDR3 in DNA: TGTGCCTGTTTCTGGGCGATGAACACTGAAGCTTTCTTT.

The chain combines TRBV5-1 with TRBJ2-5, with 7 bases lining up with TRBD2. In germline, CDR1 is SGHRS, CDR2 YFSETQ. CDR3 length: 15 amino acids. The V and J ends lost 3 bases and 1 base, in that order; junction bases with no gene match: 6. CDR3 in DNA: TGCGCCAGCAGCTCCCTAAGGACTAGCCAAGAGACCCAGTACTTC. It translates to CASSSLRTSQETQYF.

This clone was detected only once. This CDR3 reads CASSTSGWANEKLFF. CDR3 coding DNA: TGTGCCAGCAGCACCTCAGGGTGGGCGAATGAAAAACTGTTTTTT. The rearrangement joins TRBV5-8 to TRBJ1-4; TRBD1 is a possible D gene (5 bases). Germline values: CDR1 SGHTS, CDR2 YDEGEE. The CDR3 loop spans 15 amino acids. V lost 4 bases and J lost 5, with 15 bases in between.